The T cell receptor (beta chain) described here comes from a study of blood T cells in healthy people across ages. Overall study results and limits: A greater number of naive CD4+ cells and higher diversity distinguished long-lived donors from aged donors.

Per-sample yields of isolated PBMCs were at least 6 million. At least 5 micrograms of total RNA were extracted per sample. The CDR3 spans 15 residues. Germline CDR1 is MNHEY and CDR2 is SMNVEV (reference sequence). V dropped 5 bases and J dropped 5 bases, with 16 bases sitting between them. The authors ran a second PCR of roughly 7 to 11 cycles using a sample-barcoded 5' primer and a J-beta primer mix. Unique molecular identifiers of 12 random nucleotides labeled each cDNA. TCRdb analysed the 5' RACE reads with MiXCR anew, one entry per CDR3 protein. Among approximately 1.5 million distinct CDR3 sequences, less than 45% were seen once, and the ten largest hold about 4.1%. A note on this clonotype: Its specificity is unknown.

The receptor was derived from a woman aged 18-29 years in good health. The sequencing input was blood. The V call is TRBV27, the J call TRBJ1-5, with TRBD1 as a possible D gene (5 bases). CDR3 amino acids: CASSPDGGDHQPQHF. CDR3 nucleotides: TGTGCCAGCAGTCCCGACGGAGGGGACCATCAGCCCCAGCATTTT.